This T cell receptor beta chain derives from a study of blood T cell repertoires in COVID-19. As for the study in general: Spain, Italy and the United States supplied samples that represented acute and convalescent COVID-19. Nucleic acid was either cDNA or gDNA, and it came from T cells, B-cell-depleted T cells, or PBMCs.

Methods used by the authors: Amplified reference gene primers provided the basis for estimating nucleated cell counts. Sequencing used immunoSEQ multiplex PCR; TCRdb keeps in-frame clones, though not all of them. Clonal size and the V and J genes are those of that table, whereas D and trimming came from the DNA. The table has around 300,000 clones, about 85% seen once; the top ten hold approximately 2.4%. Germline loops: CDR1 SGHVS, CDR2 FNYEAQ. Unmatched junction bases numbered 9, after V lost 5 bases and J lost 4 bases. The CDR3 loop spans 15 amino acids. In this sample, this clone turned up a few times.

The chain links TRBV7-6 to TRBJ2-7; 9 bases line up with TRBD2. The origin of this receptor is a man between 18 and 35 years old with active or convalescent COVID-19. The sequenced sample consisted of peripheral blood. The CDR3 nucleotides are TGTGCCAGCAGCCTCGGCAGCGGGAGGAGGTACGAGCAGTACTTC. This translates into CASSLGSGRRYEQYF.